The 19 T cell receptor beta chains in this list originate from one sample, sequenced in a study of blood T cell repertoires in COVID-19. Profiling relied on immunoSEQ multiplex PCR, and the TCRdb table lists in-frame clones only, not all of them. Of fewer than 300,000 clones in the sample, more than 85% were seen once. The sample was peripheral blood. Source of these receptors: a woman aged 25-40 years with COVID-19, enrolled during active disease.

CDR3 in DNA: TGTGCCAGCAGCCAAGGGGAGGGGTCGGCTTTCTTT. Protein: CASSQGEGSAFF. The chain joins TRBV4-2 to TRBJ1-1, with D possibly matching TRBD1 (5 bases). The V end lost 1 base, the J end lost 11 bases, and 11 bases lay between the germline ends. Germline V CDR1 and CDR2: LGHNA, YNFKEQ. This CDR3 comprises 12 residues.

This clone was seen a handful of times. The CDR3 coding sequence is TGTGCCAGTAGTATAGCCAATAGCAATCAGCCCCAGCATTTT. Translated, it gives CASSIANSNQPQHF. The V gene is TRBV19, the J gene TRBJ1-5, with no clear D. CDR1 LNHDA and CDR2 SQIVND come from the germline V gene (reference sequence). V lost 1 base and J 0 bases, leaving 4 bases between the germline ends. This CDR3 region has 14 residues. Complete variable domain (other parts from reference TRBV19 and TRBJ1-5): DGGITQSPKYLFRKEGQNVTLSCEQNLNHDAMYWYRQDPGQGLRLIYYSQIVNDFQKGDIAEGYSVSREKKESFPLTVTSAQKNPTAFYLCASSIANSNQPQHFGDGTRLSIL.

This chain joins TRBV3-1 (or the pseudogene TRBV3-2) and TRBJ1-5; TRBD1 aligns across 7 bases. The CDR3 runs to 15 residues. CDR1 and CDR2 (germline): LGHDT, YNNKEL (reference sequence). V shed 4 bases, J shed 4 bases, and the junction held 7 bases outside the gene matches. CDR3 DNA: TGTGCCAGCAGCCCTCGACAGGGTAGTAATCAGCCCCAGCATTTT. This translates into CASSPRQGSNQPQHF.

J is TRBJ2-1 and V is TRBV7-9; D gene uncertain. Per germline, CDR1 SEHNR and CDR2 FQNEAQ (reference sequence). V lost 5 bases and J 8 bases, leaving 13 bases between the germline ends. The CDR3 consists of 13 residues. CDR3 bases: TGTGCCAGCAGCCTCTATGAGAACCATGAGCAGTTCTTC. Translated, it gives CASSLYENHEQFF.

This chain joins TRBV5-8 and TRBJ1-1; the D is unclear. This CDR3 region has 13 residues. V was trimmed by 0 bases and J by 1 base, leaving 4 bases between them. The germline CDR1 and CDR2 sequences are SGHTS and YDEGEE. The CDR3 spells CASSLDRNTEAFF. CDR3 DNA sequence: TGTGCCAGCAGCTTGGACAGGAACACTGAAGCTTTCTTT.

This chain links TRBV11-2 with TRBJ1-2; TRBD1 might be the D (6 bases). The germline V and J ends were trimmed by 0 bases and 7 bases, with 12 bases remaining between them. Germline V CDR1 and CDR2: SGHAT, FQNNGV. This CDR3 is 14 amino acids long. CDR3 coding DNA: TGTGCCAGCAGCTTAGAAGCAGGGGCAGGTGGCTACACCTTC. Protein: CASSLEAGAGGYTF.

This clone has a handful of counts. The rearrangement uses TRBV29-1 and TRBJ1-2, with D possibly being TRBD1 (5 bases). Trimming left V 0 bases short and J 6 bases short, with 23 bases between. CDR3 length: 17 residues. Per the germline V gene, CDR1 is SQVTM and CDR2 is ANQGSEA. This CDR3 reads CSVEDQHPAGGVHGYTF. The DNA of the CDR3 is TGCAGCGTTGAAGATCAACATCCAGCAGGAGGGGTCCATGGCTACACCTTC.

The table lists this clone with a count of one. This chain uses TRBV7-6 with TRBJ2-6, with D uncertain. The CDR3 is made up of 17 amino acids. V was trimmed by 4 bases and J by 0 bases, leaving 13 bases between them. Germline V gene data show CDR1 as SGHVS and CDR2 as FNYEAQ. This chain's CDR3 is CASSSNRYSSGANVLTF. CDR3 DNA: TGTGCCAGCAGCTCTAACAGATATAGCTCTGGGGCCAACGTCCTGACTTTC. Based on the CDR3 plus reference TRBV7-6 and TRBJ2-6, the full variable domain is GAGVSQSPRYKVTKRGQDVALRCDPISGHVSLYWYRQALGQGPEFLTYFNYEAQQDKSGLPNDRFSAERPEGSISTLTIQRTEQRDSAMYRCASSSNRYSSGANVLTFGAGSRLTVL.

This clone was seen just once. The CDR3 DNA is TGTGCCAGCAGCTTGGGACTAGATGAGCAGTTCTTC. Protein: CASSLGLDEQFF. The chain employs TRBV11-2 and TRBJ2-1, with 8 bases lining up with TRBD2. Per the germline V gene, CDR1 is SGHAT and CDR2 is FQNNGV. The CDR3 runs 12 residues. The ends lost 3 bases at V and 8 bases at J; junction bases unmatched: 0.

This chain uses TRBV5-1 with TRBJ1-1; a weak D match, TRBD1 (5 bases). From germline, CDR1 is SGHRS and CDR2 YFSETQ. V was shortened by 4 bases and J by 4 bases, with 14 bases between the two germline ends. CDR3 size: 14 residues. The DNA of the CDR3 is TGCGCCAGCAGCGAAGACCTCAGGGTCACTGAAGCTTTCTTT. As protein: CASSEDLRVTEAFF.

The chain has TRBV29-1 and TRBJ2-7; 8 bases agree with TRBD2. The length of the CDR3 is 13 residues. The germline V gene encodes CDR1 SQVTM and CDR2 ANQGSEA. J was trimmed by 6 bases and V by 4 bases; bases with no gene match: 8. CDR3 amino acids: CSVGGSGNSEQYF. DNA of the CDR3: TGCAGCGTTGGTGGTAGCGGGAACTCCGAGCAGTACTTC.

This rearrangement joins TRBV24-1 to TRBJ1-1; D is possibly TRBD1 (5 bases). The CDR3 loop spans 12 amino acids. The germline V gene encodes CDR1 KGHDR and CDR2 SFDVKD. V was clipped by 5 bases and J by 7 bases, with 10 bases between them. The CDR3 here is CATSATDGEAFF. The CDR3 DNA follows: TGTGCCACCAGTGCGACAGATGGTGAAGCTTTCTTT.

This clone has a handful of counts. This chain links TRBV7-6 with TRBJ2-1; 9 bases line up with TRBD2. The germline V gene has CDR1 SGHVS and CDR2 FNYEAQ. The CDR3 extends over 15 amino acids. The V and J ends lost 3 bases and 4 bases, in that order; junction bases with no gene match: 4. The CDR3 reads CASSFSGSQYNEQFF. The DNA of the CDR3 is TGTGCCAGCAGCTTTAGCGGGAGCCAGTACAATGAGCAGTTCTTC.

The chain joins TRBV19 to TRBJ2-2; 7 nucleotides agree with TRBD1. The trim removed 2 bases at V and 4 bases at J, leaving 4 bases unmatched. Germline CDR1 and CDR2: LNHDA and SQIVND (reference sequence). The CDR3 loop spans 15 amino acids. The CDR3 region is CASSITGVATGELFF. The CDR3 DNA sequence: TGTGCCAGTAGTATAACAGGGGTGGCCACCGGGGAGCTGTTTTTT.

This chain connects TRBV5-1 to TRBJ2-3, with TRBD2 matching 10 bases. V dropped 3 bases and J dropped 0; count of bases not matched to a gene: 4. This CDR3 is built from 16 residues. The germline gives CDR1 SGHRS, CDR2 YFSETQ. The CDR3 DNA sequence: TGCGCCAGCAGCTCCGGGACTAGCGTTAGCACAGATACGCAGTATTTT. This sequence encodes CASSSGTSVSTDTQYF.

The V and J genes are TRBV5-1 and TRBJ2-1; 9 bases map to TRBD2. The CDR3 is 19 residues long. The V segment lost 0 bases and the J segment 4 bases; nucleotides outside the gene matches: 14. CDR1 SGHRS and CDR2 YFSETQ come from the germline V gene. The CDR3 loop is CASSLAYGTSPGFYNEQFF. CDR3 sequence (DNA): TGCGCCAGCAGCTTGGCCTATGGGACTAGCCCCGGTTTTTACAATGAGCAGTTCTTC.

The V and J genes are TRBV18 and TRBJ2-5; 8 bases fit TRBD2. The length of the CDR3 is 14 residues. V lost 6 bases, J lost 3 bases, and 6 bases stayed unmatched. Germline V lookup: CDR1 KGHSH, CDR2 LQKENI. The CDR3 spells CASSPRAGEETQYF. CDR3 nucleotide sequence: TGTGCCAGCTCCCCCAGAGCGGGAGAAGAGACCCAGTACTTC.

This clone was recorded only once. The V call is TRBV6-5, the J call TRBJ1-1; 8 nucleotides match TRBD1. J was trimmed by 10 bases and V by 5 bases; bases with no gene match: 9. The germline gives CDR1 MNHEY, CDR2 SVGAGI. The CDR3 length is 13 residues. CDR3 sequence: CASSLRQGFTAFF. CDR3 DNA sequence: TGTGCCAGCAGTCTTCGACAGGGGTTCACAGCTTTCTTT.

This clone was recorded once. The chain recombines TRBV5-4 with TRBJ2-3; 12 nucleotides match TRBD1. V dropped 4 bases and J dropped 6; count of bases not matched to a gene: 6. The CDR3 runs to 15 residues. Germline assignment: CDR1 SGHNT and CDR2 YYREEE (reference sequence). The chain's CDR3 is CASSQGQGARDTQYF. The CDR3 coding sequence is TGTGCCAGCAGCCAGGGACAGGGGGCGCGGGATACGCAGTATTTT.